These T cell receptor beta chains were read from a single sample in a study of T cell changes during pregnancy in multiple sclerosis. Profiled with immunoSEQ multiplex PCR; TCRdb holds only in-frame clones, not every one. The top ten hold about 1.7% of the sample, which has around 96,000 clones, 90% to 95% seen once. The specimen was peripheral blood, collected after pregnancy. The receptors come from a female donor in good health, enrolled as a control in a pregnancy study. The CDR3 runs from the conserved cysteine through the conserved F or W. Fields, in order: V gene, J gene, D gene, clone size, CDR3 protein, CDR3 DNA. D genes are given only for firm matches. Clone sizes are given selectively: once, few, many, or a class where the clone is expanded.

TRBV20-1	TRBJ1-2	TRBD1	once	CSKGTVNGYTF	TGCAGTAAAGGGACAGTCAATGGCTACACCTTC
TRBV20-1	TRBJ2-5	.	.	CSGTSGETQYF	TGCAGTGGGACATCCGGGGAGACCCAGTACTTC
TRBV28	TRBJ2-1	.	.	CASSLGGTSYNEQFF	TGTGCCAGCAGTTTAGGCGGGACCTCCTACAATGAGCAGTTCTTC
TRBV5-8	TRBJ2-1	.	.	CASSGRGAYNEQFF	TGTGCCAGCAGCGGGAGGGGGGCCTACAATGAGCAGTTCTTC
TRBV27	TRBJ1-2	TRBD1	.	CASSPDRAKNGYTF	TGTGCCAGCAGTCCCGACAGGGCGAAGAATGGCTACACCTTC
TRBV7-6	TRBJ2-3	.	.	CASTLEGTDTQYF	TGTGCCAGCACCCTAGAGGGCACAGATACGCAGTATTTT
TRBV2	TRBJ1-1	.	.	CASSYPEGDTEAFF	TGTGCCAGCAGTTACCCCGAGGGAGACACTGAAGCTTTCTTT
TRBV6-5	TRBJ1-2	.	.	CASSYGDSYGYTF	TGTGCCAGCAGTTATGGTGACAGCTATGGCTACACCTTC
TRBV13	TRBJ2-7	TRBD1	.	CASSWTGSYEQYF	TGTGCCAGCAGCTGGACAGGCTCCTACGAGCAGTACTTC
TRBV27	TRBJ2-7	TRBD1	.	CASRRDRGDEQYF	TGTGCCAGCCGACGGGACAGGGGGGACGAGCAGTACTTC
TRBV18	TRBJ2-1	.	.	CASSPRADNEQFF	TGTGCCAGCTCACCACGAGCGGACAATGAGCAGTTCTTC
TRBV5-1	TRBJ2-2	TRBD1	.	CASSLQVITTRQGLAGELFF	TGCGCCAGCAGCTTGCAAGTAATTACGACAAGACAGGGGCTGGCCGGGGAGCTGTTTTTT
TRBV5-1	TRBJ2-2	.	.	CASSLGGPETGELFF	TGCGCCAGCAGCTTGGGCGGCCCCGAGACCGGGGAGCTGTTTTTT
TRBV29-1	TRBJ2-1	.	.	CSVELRDNEQFF	TGCAGCGTTGAGCTCCGAGACAATGAGCAGTTCTTC
TRBV5-1	TRBJ2-2	TRBD2	.	CASSLLTSGRIVNTGELFF	TGCGCCAGCAGCCTCCTGACTAGCGGGAGAATCGTGAACACCGGGGAGCTGTTTTTT
TRBV21-1	TRBJ2-7	.	.	CASSERGLADSYEQYF	TGTGCCAGCAGCGAGAGGGGACTAGCGGACTCCTACGAGCAGTACTTC
TRBV18	TRBJ2-1	.	once	CASSPEVEQFF	TGTGCCAGCTCACCAGAGGTTGAGCAGTTCTTC
TRBV5-1	TRBJ1-1	TRBD1	.	CASSFQQGANTEAFF	TGCGCCAGCAGCTTTCAACAGGGGGCGAACACTGAAGCTTTCTTT
TRBV19	TRBJ1-5	TRBD1	.	CASSISWDRVHQPQHF	TGTGCCAGTAGTATAAGTTGGGACAGGGTTCATCAGCCCCAGCATTTT
TRBV6-4	TRBJ2-2	TRBD2	.	CASSRLAGGGELFF	TGTGCCAGCAGCAGACTAGCGGGAGGCGGGGAGCTGTTTTTT
TRBV19	TRBJ2-1	TRBD2	.	CASSRQGGTSDHNEQFF	TGTGCCAGTAGCCGACAGGGAGGGACTAGCGACCACAATGAGCAGTTCTTC
TRBV4-1	TRBJ2-5	TRBD2	.	CASSQDSWTSRQETQYF	TGCGCCAGCAGCCAAGATAGTTGGACTAGCAGACAAGAGACCCAGTACTTC
TRBV7-8	TRBJ2-5	.	.	CASSLWPEETQYF	TGTGCCAGCAGCTTATGGCCAGAAGAGACCCAGTACTTC
TRBV7-9	TRBJ2-2	TRBD2	.	CASSFLGGTGELFF	TGTGCCAGCAGCTTCTTGGGGGGGACCGGGGAGCTGTTTTTT
TRBV14	TRBJ2-5	TRBD1	.	CASSLQGAGETQYF	TGTGCCAGCAGCCTCCAGGGGGCCGGGGAGACCCAGTACTTC
TRBV5-1	TRBJ2-7	.	.	CASSLGQAFYEQYF	TGCGCCAGCAGCTTGGGGCAGGCGTTCTACGAGCAGTACTTC
TRBV13	TRBJ2-7	.	once	CASSAGGRRNYEQYF	TGTGCCAGCAGCGCCGGGGGGCGGAGAAACTACGAGCAGTACTTC
TRBV10-3	TRBJ2-7	TRBD2	.	CAIREGSGLAARQYF	TGTGCCATCAGGGAGGGGAGTGGGCTAGCGGCCCGTCAGTACTTC
TRBV5-1	TRBJ1-1	.	many	CASSLVLNTEAFF	TGCGCCAGCAGCTTGGTATTGAACACTGAAGCTTTCTTT
TRBV5-1	TRBJ2-3	TRBD2	.	CASSWGLAASTDTQYF	TGCGCCAGCAGCTGGGGACTAGCGGCTAGCACAGATACGCAGTATTTT
TRBV27	TRBJ2-3	TRBD2	.	CASSRLAGSTDTQYF	TGTGCCAGCAGTCGGCTAGCGGGTAGCACAGATACGCAGTATTTT
TRBV28	TRBJ1-1	.	.	CASSSYYDILTEAFF	TGTGCCAGCAGTTCCTATTATGACATCCTCACTGAAGCTTTCTTT
TRBV5-1	TRBJ2-3	.	.	CASRYEGHLGVADTQYF	TGCGCCAGCAGGTATGAGGGACACTTGGGAGTCGCAGATACGCAGTATTTT
TRBV28	TRBJ1-2	.	.	CASRGGSYGYTF	TGTGCCAGCAGGGGGGGGTCATATGGCTACACCTTC
TRBV5-4	TRBJ2-1	.	.	CASSTLDSSSYNEQFF	TGTGCCAGCAGCACCCTGGACAGTAGCTCCTACAATGAGCAGTTCTTC
TRBV16	TRBJ1-2	.	.	CASSQIRETEGYTF	TGTGCCAGCAGCCAAATTCGGGAGACGGAGGGCTACACCTTC
TRBV20-1	TRBJ1-2	.	.	CSAGEGYGYTF	TGCAGTGCGGGGGAGGGTTATGGCTACACCTTC
TRBV7-6	TRBJ1-1	.	.	CASSLGEWNTEAFF	TGTGCCAGCAGCTTAGGGGAGTGGAACACTGAAGCTTTCTTT
TRBV5-5	TRBJ2-1	.	.	CASSSPRDRDSSYNEQFF	TGTGCCAGCAGCTCACCCCGGGATCGGGACTCCTCCTACAATGAGCAGTTCTTC
TRBV29-1	TRBJ1-2	TRBD1	.	CSAETGRNGYTF	TGCAGCGCCGAGACAGGGAGAAATGGCTACACCTTC
TRBV6-5	TRBJ2-7	.	.	CASSYSTMKGSYEQYF	TGTGCCAGCAGTTACTCGACTATGAAGGGCTCCTACGAGCAGTACTTC
TRBV5-8	TRBJ1-3	.	.	CASSLQKSSGNTIYF	TGTGCCAGCAGCTTGCAGAAAAGCTCTGGAAACACCATATATTTT
TRBV5-1	TRBJ1-3	.	.	CASSLGSTGNTIYF	TGCGCCAGCAGCTTGGGTAGTACTGGAAACACCATATATTTT
TRBV28	TRBJ2-2	.	.	CASSLTDTGELFF	TGTGCCAGCAGTTTAACGGACACCGGGGAGCTGTTTTTT
TRBV6-5	TRBJ1-1	TRBD1	.	CASSYDPTGAFEAFF	TGTGCCAGCAGTTACGACCCGACAGGGGCGTTTGAAGCTTTCTTT
TRBV10-3	TRBJ2-7	.	.	CAISGGGGPYEQYF	TGTGCCATCAGTGGAGGGGGAGGGCCTTACGAGCAGTACTTC
TRBV27	TRBJ2-7	.	.	CASRGNTGFSYEQYF	TGTGCCAGCAGGGGGAATACAGGATTCTCCTACGAGCAGTACTTC
TRBV2	TRBJ2-4	.	.	CASSEQGNIQYF	TGTGCCAGCAGTGAGCAGGGAAACATTCAGTACTTC
TRBV7-9	TRBJ2-2	.	once	CASSLPITGFAGELFF	TGTGCCAGCAGCTTGCCCATCACAGGGTTTGCCGGGGAGCTGTTTTTT
TRBV6-6	TRBJ2-7	TRBD1	once	CASSYSGTGFSEQYF	TGTGCCAGCAGTTACTCGGGGACAGGGTTCTCCGAGCAGTACTTC
TRBV2	TRBJ2-4	.	.	CASILRKNIQYF	TGTGCCAGCATCCTTCGCAAAAACATTCAGTACTTC
TRBV5-1	TRBJ2-7	TRBD1	once	CASSSGTDTYEQYF	TGCGCCAGCAGCTCGGGGACAGATACCTACGAGCAGTACTTC
TRBV10-3	TRBJ2-5	TRBD1	.	CAIRGQQETQYF	TGTGCCATCAGGGGACAGCAAGAGACCCAGTACTTC
TRBV5-1	TRBJ2-7	TRBD2	.	CASSLGGGRPNYEQYF	TGCGCCAGCAGCTTGGGAGGCGGGAGGCCGAACTACGAGCAGTACTTC
TRBV2	TRBJ2-3	.	.	CASSRQGSMGDTQYF	TGTGCCAGCAGTCGTCAGGGGTCAATGGGAGATACGCAGTATTTT